This TCR beta chain comes out of a study of OX40 agonist ivuxolimab in advanced cancers. Study-wide context: Partial responses were achieved by three patients, of whom one had hepatocellular carcinoma and two had cutaneous melanoma.

CDR1 and CDR2 (germline): MNHNY, SVGAGI (reference sequence). The length of the CDR3 is 14 residues. The V and J ends lost 7 bases and 2 bases respectively, with 11 bases between them. General observations from the study: Relatively little clonal expansion, among the lowest observed, appeared in partial responders at 0.1-3.0 mg/kg.

Baseline, cycle 4 day 1, and cycle 7 day 1 were the blood sampling points. A word on this clone: Its antigen is not identified.

Profiled with immunoSEQ multiplex PCR; TCRdb holds only in-frame clones, not every one. Altogether 90,000 to 100,000 clones are present, approximately 88% being singletons, with the ten largest covering under 0.55%. The sample here was CD4+ or CD8+ T cells sorted from blood, taken in a trial of the OX40 agonist ivuxolimab. The rearrangement uses TRBV6-6 and TRBJ1-4; no clear D gene. The TCR originated in an adult with an advanced solid tumor such as melanoma, head and neck, liver or kidney cancer. CDR3 DNA: TGTGCCAGCAAGGCAGTTGCCACTAATGAAAAACTGTTTTTT. Its translation is CASKAVATNEKLFF.